These 29 T cell receptor beta chains originate from one sample sequenced in a study of CD8 T cells in ankylosing spondylitis. Study-level findings and limits: It appeared that ankylosing spondylitis blood was characterized by a TCR beta motif of several highly homologous variants.

Antigens of these TCRs are unknown. TCRdb passed the 5' RACE reads through MiXCR, listing each CDR3 protein once. In the table there are around 430,000 distinct CDR3 sequences, 15% to 20% of which are singletons. The source material was blood, either unsorted or a sorted T cell fraction (not recorded which). The source is a male donor with ankylosing spondylitis.

This clonotype has more than one count but fewer than ten. This chain connects TRBV5-1 to TRBJ2-5; D might be TRBD1 (6 bases). This CDR3 has 14 amino acids. V dropped 4 bases and J dropped 5 bases, with 15 bases sitting between them. Germline loops: CDR1 SGHRS, CDR2 YFSETQ. CDR3 sequence: CASSPSWGLETQYF. The CDR3 DNA is TGCGCCAGCAGCCCCTCTTGGGGGCTGGAGACCCAGTACTTC.

This clonotype was observed a handful of times. The V gene is TRBV12-3 or TRBV12-4, the J gene TRBJ2-5, with D unclear. Trimming cost V 1 base and J 1 base, with 7 bases left between them. There are 14 residues in the CDR3. CDR3 region: CASSLGTPQETQYF. The CDR3 DNA sequence: TGTGCCAGCAGTTTAGGGACCCCCCAAGAGACCCAGTACTTC.

Note on this clonotype: The conserved closing phenylalanine or tryptophan is absent in this CDR3, likely reflecting a read error. The J gene is TRBJ1-5, the V gene TRBV28; D remains ambiguous. Germline CDR1 reads MDHEN; CDR2 reads SYDVKM. V was pared by 7 bases and J by 3 bases, with 10 bases between. The CDR3 spans 13 residues. CDR3 nucleotides: TGTGCCAGCATTACGCAGACCAATCAGCCCCAGCATCTT. Its translation is CASITQTNQPQHL.

This clonotype was counted many times. The chain combines TRBV7-2 with TRBJ2-3; 11 nucleotides agree with TRBD2. The CDR3 contains 15 residues. V gave up 4 bases and J gave up 5 bases; unmatched junction bases: 5. Germline CDR1 is SGHTA and CDR2 is FQGNSA. The CDR3 loop reads CASSSSGLAGDTQYF. Here the CDR3 DNA reads TGTGCCAGCAGCTCCTCCGGACTAGCGGGAGATACGCAGTATTTT.

The chain combines TRBV3-1 with TRBJ1-1; no clear D. V dropped 3 bases and J dropped 3 bases, with 5 bases sitting between them. The CDR3 length is 12 residues. In germline, CDR1 is LGHDT, CDR2 YNNKEL (reference sequence). CDR3 sequence (DNA): TGTGCCAGCAGCCAGAGACACACTGAAGCTTTCTTT. This encodes CASSQRHTEAFF.

This clonotype has a handful of counts. This chain connects TRBV24-1 to TRBJ2-3; no clear D gene. The V and J ends lost 3 bases and 1 base respectively, with 10 bases between them. The CDR3 is 15 residues long. Germline V CDR1 and CDR2: KGHDR, SFDVKD. The CDR3 DNA follows: TGTGCCACCAGTGATCCTAATACGGGCACAGATACGCAGTATTTT. Its translation: CATSDPNTGTDTQYF.

The CDR3 region has the DNA TGTGCCAGCAAAAGGGCCACCTACGAGCAGTACTTC. Translation gives CASKRATYEQYF. J is TRBJ2-7 and V is TRBV6-1; D is unclear. Trimming took 7 bases from V and 2 from J, leaving 9 bases between them. This CDR3 comprises 12 residues. CDR1 is MNHNS, CDR2 SASEGT, per germline.

The chain is built from TRBV5-6 and TRBJ1-2; TRBD1 matches at 9 bases. V gave up 4 bases and J gave up 7 bases; unmatched junction bases: 14. Germline V gives CDR1 SGHDT, CDR2 YYEEEE. The CDR3 loop spans 16 amino acids. DNA for the CDR3: TGTGCCAGCAGCGCCGGGACAGGGATCCCATCCGCTGGCTACACCTTC. Its protein is CASSAGTGIPSAGYTF.

The gene calls are TRBV6-1 and TRBJ2-3; 13 bases are shared with TRBD2. J gave up 6 bases and V 5 bases, and 5 bases lay outside the gene matches. From germline, CDR1 is MNHNS and CDR2 SASEGT. The CDR3 contains 15 residues. CDR3 sequence: CASSQRLAGGDTQYF. In DNA form, the CDR3 reads TGTGCCAGCAGTCAAAGACTAGCGGGGGGCGATACGCAGTATTTT.

The rearrangement uses TRBV6-5 and TRBJ2-3; D is possibly TRBD1 (7 bases). Trimming cost V 6 bases and J 0 bases, with 13 bases left between them. The length of the CDR3 is 15 residues. CDR1 MNHEY and CDR2 SVGAGI come from the germline V gene. The CDR3 reads CASSDSGGSTDTQYF. CDR3 sequence (DNA): TGTGCCAGCAGCGACTCAGGGGGGAGCACAGATACGCAGTATTTT.

This rearrangement joins TRBV12-3 or TRBV12-4 to TRBJ2-7; D uncertain. This CDR3 is built from 11 residues. V was pared by 3 bases and J by 6 bases, with 6 bases between. CDR3 sequence: CASSLQVEQYF. The DNA for the CDR3 is TGTGCCAGCAGTTTGCAGGTCGAGCAGTACTTC.

This clonotype was seen repeatedly, ten times or more. The CDR3 loop reads CASSQDVVAGTGELFF. DNA for the CDR3: TGCGCCAGCAGCCAAGACGTGGTAGCGGGAACCGGGGAGCTGTTTTTT. The rearrangement uses TRBV4-1 and TRBJ2-2; 8 bases match TRBD2. The CDR3 extends over 16 amino acids. The germline V gene has CDR1 MGHRA and CDR2 YSYEKL. The ends lost 0 bases at V and 5 bases at J; junction bases unmatched: 5.

This clonotype was recorded a few times. CDR3 sequence: CASSLALVTTNEKLFF. For the CDR3, the DNA is TGTGCCAGCAGCTTAGCCCTCGTAACAACTAATGAAAAACTGTTTTTT. The rearrangement uses TRBV7-9 and TRBJ1-4; D unresolved. The V end was cut by 0 bases, the J end by 0 bases, with 8 bases between. Per germline, CDR1 SEHNR and CDR2 FQNEAQ (reference sequence). The length of the CDR3 is 16 residues.

The rearrangement links TRBV12-3 or TRBV12-4 to TRBJ1-5, with 7 bases fitting TRBD1. J lost 2 bases, V lost 3 bases, and 4 bases had no gene match. This CDR3 spans 15 amino acids. The CDR3 reads CASSFRDRGNQPQHF. DNA for the CDR3: TGTGCCAGCAGTTTCCGAGACAGGGGCAATCAGCCCCAGCATTTT.

The chain couples TRBV11-2 to TRBJ2-3, with 14 bases lining up with TRBD2. Losses at the gene ends were 4 bases for V and 0 bases for J; bases not matched to a gene: 6. The CDR3 is made up of 18 amino acids. Germline CDR1 is SGHAT and CDR2 is FQNNGV. The CDR3 region is CASSSRLAGGRSTDTQYF. The CDR3, as DNA: TGTGCCAGCAGCTCAAGACTAGCGGGAGGGAGGAGCACAGATACGCAGTATTTT. Drawing the rest from reference TRBV11-2 and TRBJ2-3, the complete variable domain is EAGVAQSPRYKIIEKRQSVAFWCNPISGHATLYWYQQILGQGPKLLIQFQNNGVVDDSQLPKDRFSAERLKGVDSTLKIQPAKLEDSAVYLCASSSRLAGGRSTDTQYFGPGTRLTVL.

The chain carries TRBV20-1 and TRBJ2-3, with 14 positions matching TRBD2. CDR1 is DFQATT and CDR2 is SNEGSKA in the germline V gene (reference sequence). V lost 5 bases to trimming and J lost 4 bases; unmatched junction nucleotides: 5. There are 15 residues in the CDR3. The CDR3 region is CSASRTSGGPDTQYF. The CDR3 DNA sequence: TGCAGTGCTTCTCGGACTAGCGGGGGGCCAGATACGCAGTATTTT.

This clonotype was recorded a few times. This rearrangement joins TRBV7-2 to TRBJ1-1; no clear D. Germline CDR1 SGHTA, CDR2 FQGNSA. The CDR3 runs 13 residues. V was cut by 1 base and J by 3 bases, with 6 bases left in between. The CDR3: CASSLVGYTEAFF. The CDR3 nucleotides read TGTGCCAGCAGCTTAGTAGGATACACTGAAGCTTTCTTT.

This clonotype was detected only once. This chain connects TRBV2 to TRBJ1-6; 7 positions match TRBD1. The CDR3 loop spans 14 amino acids. Germline V gene sequence: CDR1 SNHLY, CDR2 FYNNEI. After removal of 8 bases from V and 5 bases from J, the junction contained 6 bases not matched to a gene. This CDR3 reads CASYRDSNNSPLHF. The DNA for the CDR3 is TGTGCCAGCTACCGGGACAGTAATAATTCACCCCTCCACTTT.

This clonotype was counted only a few times. V usage is TRBV5-1 and J usage is TRBJ2-5; the match to TRBD2 covers 8 bases. V shed 0 bases and J 3 bases; nucleotides not matched to a gene: 4. CDR1 is SGHRS and CDR2 is YFSETQ in the germline V gene. The CDR3 is 15 amino acids. CDR3 loop: CASSLGLATKETQYF. CDR3 sequence (DNA): TGCGCCAGCAGCTTGGGACTAGCGACAAAAGAGACCCAGTACTTC.

In its sample, this clonotype was seen a few times. This chain joins TRBV4-2 and TRBJ2-7; perhaps D is TRBD1 or TRBD2 (5 bases each). Germline loops: CDR1 LGHNA, CDR2 YNFKEQ. The CDR3 totals 16 residues. Trimming took off 2 bases at V and 1 base at J, with 15 bases between the two ends. The CDR3 DNA reads as TGTGCCAGCAGCCAACCTTTCCGGGACGGGTCCTACGAGCAGTACTTC. Protein: CASSQPFRDGSYEQYF.

This clonotype occurred a few times. The CDR3 region is CASSPMVGTENYEQYF. CDR3 sequence (DNA): TGTGCCAGCAGCCCAATGGTGGGGACAGAAAATTACGAGCAGTACTTC. The rearrangement links TRBV7-9 to TRBJ2-7; TRBD1 aligns across 7 bases. The CDR3 length is 16 residues. CDR1 is SEHNR, CDR2 FQNEAQ, per germline (reference sequence). The V and J ends lost 5 bases and 4 bases, in that order; junction bases with no gene match: 14.

This clonotype turned up a few times. The chain employs TRBV7-9 and TRBJ2-5, with D tentatively TRBD2 (6 bases). The V end was cut by 5 bases, the J end by 5 bases, with 15 bases between. Germline CDR1 reads SEHNR; CDR2 reads FQNEAQ (reference sequence). The CDR3 length is 14 residues. Here the CDR3 DNA reads TGTGCCAGCAGCCTCATTGGAGGGATGGAGACCCAGTACTTC. Protein product: CASSLIGGMETQYF.

In this sample, this clonotype turned up a few times. This chain uses TRBV3-1 with TRBJ2-2; a weak D match, TRBD2 (5 bases). Germline V gene lookup returns CDR1 LGHDT and CDR2 YNNKEL (reference sequence). The germline V and J ends were trimmed by 0 bases and 4 bases, with 6 bases remaining between them. The CDR3 sequence is 14 residues long. DNA for the CDR3: TGTGCCAGCAGCCAAGACGGGATCACCGGGGAGCTGTTTTTT. Translating gives CASSQDGITGELFF.

V is TRBV25-1 and J is TRBJ2-1, with D tentatively TRBD2 (7 bases). Trimming shortened V by 8 bases and J by 10 bases, and 12 bases separated the two germline ends. The CDR3 runs 11 residues. In germline, CDR1 is MGHDK, CDR2 SYGVNS. CDR3 loop: CASGRGSEQFF. The CDR3 DNA reads TGTGCCAGCGGGAGGGGGAGCGAGCAGTTCTTC. The whole variable domain, filled in from reference TRBV25-1 and TRBJ2-1, reads EADIYQTPRYLVIGTGKKITLECSQTMGHDKMYWYQQDPGMELHLIHYSYGVNSTEKGDLSSESTVSRIRTEHFPLTLESARPSHTSQYLCASGRGSEQFFGPGTRLTVL.

On this clonotype: The germline gene is not matched at one end of the junction; a read error may be the cause. The chain recombines TRBV12-5 with TRBJ1-2; 9 bases line up with TRBD1. Germline CDR1 LGHNT, CDR2 FRNRAP. This CDR3 region has 15 residues. The CDR3 loop reads CASGLDAGDRDGYTF. The CDR3 DNA follows: TGTGCTAGTGGTTTGGATGCAGGGGACAGGGACGGCTATACCTTC.

This clonotype was seen only a few times. The genes are TRBV12-3 or TRBV12-4 and TRBJ2-7, with TRBD1 matching over 9 bases. J was trimmed by 4 bases and V by 0 bases; bases with no gene match: 7. This CDR3 is 16 amino acids long. The DNA of the CDR3 is TGTGCCAGCAGTTTAGCGATGACAGGGGGGCAGTACGAGCAGTACTTC. Its translation: CASSLAMTGGQYEQYF.

V gene TRBV7-2 combines with J gene TRBJ2-1; D gene uncertain. Germline V lookup: CDR1 SGHTA, CDR2 FQGNSA. Trimming stripped 4 bases from V and 10 bases from J, with 14 bases between. The CDR3 sequence is 13 residues long. The CDR3 region is CASSSSSRMEQFF. In nucleotides, the CDR3 is TGTGCCAGCAGCTCGTCAAGTCGCATGGAGCAGTTCTTC.

This clonotype was detected only once. The rearrangement uses TRBV18 and TRBJ2-5; D is possibly TRBD1 (5 bases). V lost 3 bases and J lost 1, with 9 bases in between. Germline values: CDR1 KGHSH, CDR2 LQKENI. There are 14 residues in the CDR3. The chain's CDR3 is CASSPQGFQETQYF. In nucleotides, the CDR3 is TGTGCCAGCTCACCCCAGGGCTTCCAAGAGACCCAGTACTTC.

V usage is TRBV6-1 and J usage is TRBJ2-7; D is unclear. Germline values: CDR1 MNHNS, CDR2 SASEGT. The CDR3 is 11 residues long. V was trimmed by 7 bases and J by 7 bases, leaving 11 bases between them. CDR3 residues: CASTNVWEQYF. The CDR3 DNA is TGTGCCAGCACCAACGTCTGGGAGCAGTACTTC.